The clone carrying this T cell receptor (beta chain) showed up many times. Its specificity is unknown. The data were obtained in a study of metastatic and nonmetastatic thyroid tumors. Trimming left V 5 bases short and J 1 base short, with 7 bases between. The CDR3 consists of 13 residues. Germline CDR1 reads MDHEN; CDR2 reads SYDVKM. TCRdb used MiXCR to call clones anew from the PCR reads. The table includes about 69,000 clones, 11% to 15% detected once. Every patient was untreated before thyroid surgery. Findings and limits, study-wide: As reported, TCR beta diversity in blood and tumor was significantly higher in malignant thyroid tumors than in benign nodules.

The sequencing input was blood. The sequence was obtained from a male donor with papillary thyroid cancer or a benign thyroid nodule (not recorded which). Some clones in this sample may be carry-over from other donors' samples. This rearrangement joins TRBV28 to TRBJ2-3; D is possibly TRBD2 (5 bases). The chain's CDR3 is CASSLSGTDTQYF. The CDR3 DNA reads as TGTGCCAGCAGTCTTAGCGGCACAGATACGCAGTATTTT.